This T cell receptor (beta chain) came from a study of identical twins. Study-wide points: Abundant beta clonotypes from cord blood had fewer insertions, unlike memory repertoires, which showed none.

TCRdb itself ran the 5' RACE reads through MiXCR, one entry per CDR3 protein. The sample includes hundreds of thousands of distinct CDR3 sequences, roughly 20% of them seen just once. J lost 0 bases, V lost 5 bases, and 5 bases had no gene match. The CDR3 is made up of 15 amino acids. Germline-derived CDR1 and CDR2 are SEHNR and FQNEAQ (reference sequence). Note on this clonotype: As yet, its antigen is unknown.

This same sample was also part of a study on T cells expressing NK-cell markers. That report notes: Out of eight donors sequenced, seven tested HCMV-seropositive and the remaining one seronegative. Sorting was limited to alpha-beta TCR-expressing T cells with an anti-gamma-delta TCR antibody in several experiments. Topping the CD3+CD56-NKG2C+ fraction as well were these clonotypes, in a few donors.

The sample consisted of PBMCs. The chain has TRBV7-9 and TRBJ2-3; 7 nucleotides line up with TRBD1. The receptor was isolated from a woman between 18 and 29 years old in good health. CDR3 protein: CASSRGTASTDTQYF. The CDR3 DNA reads TGTGCCAGCAGCCGAGGGACAGCGAGCACAGATACGCAGTATTTT.